This T cell receptor beta chain was identified during a study of identical twins. This clonotype was seen a handful of times. Its antigen remains unidentified. The CDR3 totals 16 residues. After removal of 2 bases from V and 3 bases from J, the junction contained 6 bases not matched to a gene. CDR1 is LGHNA and CDR2 is YSLEER in the germline V gene. Study-level results: Modelling underestimated the level of out-of-frame TCR alpha sharing observed in monozygotic twins. Within cord blood, abundant beta clonotypes carried fewer insertions, but memory repertoires showed no such trend.

Template switching supplied a universal primer site; unique molecular identifiers were carried on the cDNA. TCRdb passed the 5' RACE reads through MiXCR, listing each CDR3 protein once. The repertoire holds approximately 700,000 distinct CDR3 sequences, with around a sixth as singletons. The same sample was also used in a study of T cells expressing NK-cell markers. That work adds: These clonotypes additionally ranked first within the CD3+CD56-NKG2C+ fraction of several donors.

The rearrangement joins TRBV4-3 to TRBJ2-2, with 7 bases aligning to TRBD1. This receptor was taken from a young woman in good health. The sample comprised PBMCs. CDR3 sequence: CASSQLTGSDTGELFF. DNA of the CDR3: TGCGCCAGCAGCCAACTGACAGGGTCGGACACCGGGGAGCTGTTTTTT.